This record covers a single T cell receptor beta chain. The source of the sample is a study of blood T cell repertoires in COVID-19. About the research overall: Samples of COVID-19 (acute and convalescent) were obtained from the United States, Italy and Spain.

CDR1 and CDR2 (germline): KGHDR, SFDVKD. J lost 0 bases, V lost 4 bases, and 5 bases had no gene match. There are 16 residues in the CDR3. Original analysis: Counts of nucleated cells, estimated from reference gene primer amplification, were obtained. TCRdb's copy holds only in-frame clones and misses some; the assay was immunoSEQ multiplex PCR. V and J calls and clone size are copied from that table; D and trimming were computed from the DNA. The sample lists 250,000 or so clones, 70% to 90% occurring once. This chain connects TRBV24-1 to TRBJ2-4, with 7 bases matching TRBD2. Sequenced input: peripheral blood. This clonotype was sampled from a woman between 35 and 50 years old who had recovered from COVID-19. This CDR3 reads CATSDPVAGAKNIQYF. The CDR3 DNA is TGTGCCACCAGTGACCCAGTAGCGGGAGCCAAAAACATTCAGTACTTC.